This T cell receptor (beta chain) was identified in a study of T cells expressing NK-cell markers. On the study more broadly: It was sorted CD3+CD56-NKG2C+, CD3+CD56+NKG2C- and CD3+CD56+NKG2C+ T cells that provided the TCR beta repertoires. Seven donors tested HCMV-seropositive and one tested seronegative among the eight sequenced.

With regard to this clonotype: Its antigen is undetermined.

Per germline, CDR1 MNHEY and CDR2 SVGAGI. The CDR3 is 13 residues long. TCR beta libraries carry UMIs added by 5'RACE template switching. TCRdb reanalyzed the 5' RACE reads and collapses them to one entry per CDR3 protein, without DNA. This sample's clone table lists roughly 280,000 distinct CDR3 sequences. Study conclusions and caveats: A handful of donors showed these clonotypes also leading the CD3+CD56-NKG2C+ fraction.

The origin of this receptor is a man between 18 and 29 years old in good health. The rearrangement joins TRBV6-5 to TRBJ2-7; absent DNA, TCRdb's TRBD1 call cannot be checked. Specimen: blood T cells: a sorted CD56 or NKG2C T cell subset, CD4+ or CD8+ T cells, or bulk PBMC T cells (not recorded which). The CDR3 here is CAIDRGASYEQYF.